This TCR beta chain derives from a study of identical twins. Overall study results and limits: A partial confounding effect on zero-insertion analyses could come from invariant MAIT and iNKT cells. Where beta out-of-frame sequences were concerned, excess twin sharing was weaker.

Note on this clonotype: Its cognate antigen is unknown.

The CDR3 length is 16 residues. Germline lookup yields CDR1 MNHEY and CDR2 SMNVEV (reference sequence). V lost 1 base to trimming and J lost 2 bases, with 13 bases between them. cDNA molecules carried unique molecular identifiers, and template switching added a universal primer site. TCRdb re-analysed the 5' RACE reads in MiXCR, keeping a single row per CDR3 protein. The data contain about 340,000 distinct CDR3 sequences, more than 9% of them singletons. This sample was also put to use in a study of yellow fever vaccine responses in identical twins. According to that study: The T cell response to vaccination in identical twins was reportedly partly convergent and partly personalized.

This receptor was taken from a young woman in good health. The sequencing input was CD8+ T cells sorted from blood. The V gene is TRBV27, the J gene TRBJ2-3, with D perhaps TRBD2 (6 bases). The CDR3 region is CASSLWASAYTDTQYF. As DNA, the CDR3 is TGTGCCAGCAGTTTATGGGCTAGCGCATACACAGATACGCAGTATTTT.